One and the same sample provided the 31 T cell receptor beta chains below, sequenced in a study of CD8+CD57+ T cells in acquired aplastic anemia. TCR beta VDJ and CDR3 profiles were obtained from a genomic DNA template. TCRdb passed the reads through MiXCR, listing each CDR3 protein once. The data show roughly 500,000 distinct CDR3 sequences, less than 35% seen once. Patients included in sequencing had previously demonstrated CD8+CD57+ cell expansion by flow cytometry. The sequenced sample was sorted CD4+, CD8+, or CD8+CD57+ T cells (not recorded which) from PBMCs. These receptors all come from a human donor with aplastic anemia.

The table lists this clonotype with a few counts. This chain joins TRBV25-1 and TRBJ2-6, with D possibly being TRBD1 (6 bases). Germline CDR1 reads MGHDK; CDR2 reads SYGVNS. The CDR3 runs to 20 residues. V was clipped by 9 bases and J by 2 bases, with 29 bases between them. The CDR3, as DNA: TGTGCCAGTAGTATAGATCTCGGACAGACTCTAGTCCCTGGGGCCAACGTCCTGACTTTC. Amino acids: CASSIDLGQTLVPGANVLTF.

This clonotype was counted a few times. The chain employs TRBV5-5 and TRBJ2-7; the D is unclear. The length of the CDR3 is 14 residues. V shed 0 bases and J shed 5 bases, with 12 bases lying between them. The V gene's germline CDR1 is SGHKS and CDR2 YYEKEE (reference sequence). CDR3 DNA sequence: TGTGCCAGCAGCTTGGCAGTCCTCGTGGACGAGCAGTACTTC. This encodes CASSLAVLVDEQYF. Full variable domain (outside the CDR3, taken from reference TRBV5-5 and TRBJ2-7): DAGVTQSPTHLIKTRGQQVTLRCSPISGHKSVSWYQQVLGQGPQFIFQYYEKEERGRGNFPDRFSARQFPNYSSELNVNALLLGDSALYLCASSLAVLVDEQYFGPGTRLTVT.

There are many counts of this clonotype. J is TRBJ1-2 and V is TRBV7-2; D perhaps matches TRBD1 (6 bases). V was trimmed by 3 bases and J by 0 bases, leaving 11 bases between them. The CDR3 covers 15 residues. The germline CDR1 and CDR2 sequences are SGHTA and FQGNSA. CDR3: CASSFKGGPNYGYTF. The CDR3 DNA is TGTGCCAGCAGCTTCAAGGGGGGACCTAACTATGGCTACACCTTC.

A few counts support this clonotype. V gene TRBV12-3 or TRBV12-4 combines with J gene TRBJ1-2; 10 bases match TRBD1. The CDR3 is 16 residues long. J was trimmed by 6 bases and V by 8 bases; bases with no gene match: 15. CDR3 DNA sequence: TGTGCCAGCTCCGAGGACTGGGACAGGGGTTTCCATGGCTACACCTTC. Translated, it gives CASSEDWDRGFHGYTF.

This clonotype was seen a handful of times. The chain uses TRBV12-3 or TRBV12-4 and TRBJ1-1; D remains unclear. The CDR3 is 12 amino acids. The ends were cut back, 3 bases at V and 11 bases at J, with 13 bases in the middle. In DNA form, the CDR3 reads TGTGCCAGCAGTTTGTCCCCCCACAAGGCTTTCTTT. It is translated as CASSLSPHKAFF.

On this clonotype itself: It is likely a read error, because the conserved phenylalanine at the end of the CDR3 is missing. The chain has TRBV2 and TRBJ2-5; TRBD1 matches 8 bases. This CDR3 comprises 14 residues. With 6 bases clipped from V and 3 bases from J, the junction kept 6 bases outside the gene matches. From germline, CDR1 is SNHLY and CDR2 FYNNEI. The CDR3 is CASSTTDREETQYL. The CDR3 nucleotides are TGTGCCAGCAGCACCACGGACAGGGAAGAGACCCAGTACCTC.

The rearrangement uses TRBV20-1 and TRBJ2-7, with TRBD2 matching over 12 bases. The CDR3 contains 19 residues. After removal of 0 bases from V and 2 bases from J, the junction contained 14 bases not matched to a gene. In germline, CDR1 is DFQATT, CDR2 SNEGSKA (reference sequence). The CDR3 loop is CSARERTSGNPKKPYEQYF. CDR3 coding DNA: TGCAGTGCTAGAGAAAGGACTAGCGGGAATCCCAAAAAACCCTACGAGCAGTACTTC.

V and J are TRBV27 and TRBJ1-1; no clear D gene. The germline gives CDR1 MNHEY, CDR2 SMNVEV (reference sequence). The V and J ends lost 3 bases and 3 bases respectively, with 11 bases between them. This CDR3 has 14 amino acids. In DNA form, the CDR3 reads TGTGCCAGCAGTTTCCACGGTAGGGACACTGAAGCTTTCTTT. Its translation is CASSFHGRDTEAFF.

For the CDR3, the DNA is TGCAGCGTTAGCCAGGGGAACTACGAGCAGTACTTC. This sequence encodes CSVSQGNYEQYF. This sequence joins TRBV29-1 and TRBJ2-7; a possible D gene is TRBD1 (6 bases). Looked up from germline, CDR1 is SQVTM and CDR2 is ANQGSEA. Trimming shortened V by 5 bases and J by 3 bases, and 11 bases separated the two germline ends. The CDR3 has 12 residues.

Ten or more counts support this clonotype. V gene TRBV10-2 combines with J gene TRBJ2-5; TRBD1 matches at 7 bases. Germline values: CDR1 WSHSY, CDR2 SAAADI. With 0 bases clipped from V and 5 bases from J, the junction kept 6 bases outside the gene matches. This CDR3 spans 15 amino acids. CDR3 loop: CASSESTGIRETQYF. CDR3 nucleotides: TGCGCCAGCAGTGAGTCGACAGGGATTCGGGAGACCCAGTACTTC.

The sample holds many counts of this clonotype. The CDR3 region is CASSPEAFF. CDR3 nucleotides: TGTGCCAGCAGCCCTGAAGCTTTCTTT. V gene TRBV7-9 combines with J gene TRBJ1-1; no reliable D call. CDR1 SEHNR and CDR2 FQNEAQ come from the germline V gene (reference sequence). There are 9 residues in the CDR3. V lost 5 bases, J lost 6 bases, and 1 base lay in between.

This chain connects TRBV2 to TRBJ2-3; TRBD1 or TRBD2 may be the D gene (5 bases each). The CDR3 is 15 residues long. CDR1 and CDR2 (germline): SNHLY, FYNNEI. Trimming removed 3 bases from V and 5 bases from J, with 15 bases in between. Written as DNA, the CDR3 is TGTGCCAGCAGTGATCTAACCGGGACCTTAGATACGCAGTATTTT. Its protein product is CASSDLTGTLDTQYF.

This clonotype has more than one count but fewer than ten. This rearrangement joins TRBV7-8 to TRBJ2-1; D is tentatively TRBD1 or TRBD2 (5 bases each). V was trimmed by 1 base and J by 5 bases, leaving 6 bases between them. CDR1 is SGHVS and CDR2 is FQNEAQ in the germline V gene. The CDR3 runs 13 residues. CDR3 sequence: CASSLGDHNEQFF. CDR3 DNA: TGTGCCAGCAGCTTAGGGGACCACAATGAGCAGTTCTTC. Together with reference TRBV7-8 and TRBJ2-1, the CDR3 gives the full variable domain: GAGVSQSPRYKVAKRGQDVALRCDPISGHVSLFWYQQALGQGPEFLTYFQNEAQLDKSGLPSDRFFAERPEGSVSTLKIQRTQQEDSAVYLCASSLGDHNEQFFGPGTRLTVL.

The chain combines TRBV5-1 with TRBJ1-1; 11 bases line up with TRBD1. V shed 3 bases, J shed 4 bases, and the junction held 5 bases outside the gene matches. Looked up from germline, CDR1 is SGHRS and CDR2 is YFSETQ. This CDR3 is 15 amino acids long. The CDR3 loop reads CASSSAGTGGTEAFF. The DNA of the CDR3 is TGCGCCAGCAGCTCCGCCGGGACAGGGGGCACTGAAGCTTTCTTT. The variable domain in full, completed from reference TRBV5-1 and TRBJ1-1, reads KAGVTQTPRYLIKTRGQQVTLSCSPISGHRSVSWYQQTPGQGLQFLFEYFSETQRNKGNFPGRFSGRQFSNSRSEMNVSTLELGDSALYLCASSSAGTGGTEAFFGQGTRLTVV.

The sample holds many counts of this clonotype. V gene TRBV20-1 combines with J gene TRBJ2-7; weak D call: TRBD2 (5 bases). Germline V gene sequence: CDR1 DFQATT, CDR2 SNEGSKA (reference sequence). The CDR3 is 14 residues long. Trimming left V 4 bases short and J 1 base short, with 14 bases between. In DNA, the CDR3 is TGCAGTGCTACGTTAGGGAGTAGGTCCTACGAGCAGTACTTC. Amino acids: CSATLGSRSYEQYF.

This clonotype was seen many times. The genes are TRBV24-1 and TRBJ2-2; D possibly uses TRBD1 or TRBD2 (5 bases each). Germline CDR1 KGHDR, CDR2 SFDVKD. Trimming removed 11 bases from V and 0 bases from J, with 12 bases in between. This CDR3 comprises 14 residues. The CDR3 loop reads CARDGTANTGELFF. CDR3 nucleotides: TGTGCCAGGGACGGGACGGCGAACACCGGGGAGCTGTTTTTT.

The chain combines TRBV4-2 with TRBJ2-5; 10 bases fit TRBD2. The CDR3 is 16 residues long. V lost 3 bases, J lost 2 bases, and 6 bases stayed unmatched. From germline, CDR1 is LGHNA and CDR2 YNFKEQ. The CDR3 is CASSHDSTSGQETQYF. For the CDR3, the DNA is TGTGCCAGCAGCCATGACTCGACTAGCGGGCAAGAGACCCAGTACTTC.

Concerning this clonotype: A much bigger clone sits one base away, suggesting this may be a read error. The CDR3 sequence is CSAQGGSHRGSEQYF. CDR3 nucleotide sequence: TGCAGTGCCCAAGGGGGGAGTCACAGGGGAAGCGAGCAGTACTTC. The V call is TRBV20-1, the J call TRBJ2-7, with TRBD1 as a possible D gene (7 bases). Trimming cost V 6 bases and J 6 bases, with 24 bases left between them. CDR1 is DFQATT, CDR2 SNEGSKA, per germline (reference sequence). CDR3 length equals 15 residues.

This clonotype was counted at least ten times. This chain uses TRBV15 with TRBJ1-2; D is unclear. The ends were cut back, 5 bases at V and 2 bases at J, with 15 bases in the middle. The V gene's germline CDR1 is LNHNV and CDR2 YYDKDF (reference sequence). The CDR3 consists of 15 residues. The CDR3 nucleotides read TGTGCCACCAGCCCTATGGGAGGCGGCAACTATGGCTACACCTTC. Its protein product is CATSPMGGGNYGYTF. Combining the CDR3 with reference TRBV15 and TRBJ1-2 gives the whole variable domain DAMVIQNPRYQVTQFGKPVTLSCSQTLNHNVMYWYQQKSSQAPKLLFHYYDKDFNNEADTPDNFQSRRPNTSFCFLDIRSPGLGDTAMYLCATSPMGGGNYGYTFGSGTRLTVV.

This clonotype was seen ten or more times. This sequence joins TRBV7-9 and TRBJ1-2; TRBD1 might be the D (6 bases). V was pared by 1 base and J by 9 bases, with 18 bases between. This CDR3 spans 15 amino acids. Looked up from germline, CDR1 is SEHNR and CDR2 is FQNEAQ (reference sequence). The CDR3 reads CASSLGMVRGPSYTF. Written as DNA, the CDR3 is TGTGCCAGCAGCTTAGGAATGGTTCGGGGGCCAAGCTACACCTTC.

This clonotype has just a few counts. The chain joins TRBV2 to TRBJ1-5; D gene unclear. The germline CDR1 and CDR2 sequences are SNHLY and FYNNEI. Trimming removed 8 bases at V and 3 bases at J, with 8 bases between. This CDR3 spans 12 amino acids. Here the CDR3 DNA reads TGTGCCAGCGGGCAGTACAATCAGCCCCAGCATTTT. Its protein is CASGQYNQPQHF.

The V call is TRBV3-1, the J call TRBJ1-5; D call uncertain. CDR1 and CDR2 from the germline V gene are LGHDT and YNNKEL (reference sequence). The CDR3 has 15 amino acids. V lost 1 base and J lost 6, with 13 bases in between. This chain's CDR3 is CASSQGPGGSQPQHF. The CDR3 nucleotides read TGTGCCAGCAGCCAAGGTCCCGGAGGAAGTCAGCCCCAGCATTTT.

This chain uses TRBV11-2 with TRBJ2-3; 10 bases align to TRBD2. This CDR3 region has 18 residues. V shed 2 bases and J 3 bases; nucleotides not matched to a gene: 11. The germline V gene encodes CDR1 SGHAT and CDR2 FQNNGV. The CDR3 DNA reads TGTGCCAGCAGCTTACTGCCTAGCGGGAGTTCTACGACAGATACGCAGTATTTT. Translated, it gives CASSLLPSGSSTTDTQYF.

V gene TRBV9 combines with J gene TRBJ2-1; D gene unclear. Germline V gene lookup returns CDR1 SGDLS and CDR2 YYNGEE. The CDR3 is 16 amino acids. V was clipped by 2 bases and J by 0 bases, with 12 bases between them. The CDR3, as DNA: TGTGCCAGCAGCGTCCGCAGCTACGGCTCCTACAATGAGCAGTTCTTC. This codes for CASSVRSYGSYNEQFF.

The chain has TRBV7-2 and TRBJ2-7; TRBD2 agrees at 13 bases. CDR1 and CDR2 (germline): SGHTA, FQGNSA. This CDR3 region has 15 residues. J was trimmed by 3 bases and V by 3 bases; bases with no gene match: 2. The CDR3 DNA reads as TGTGCCAGCAGCTTGGGACTAGCGGGATACTACGAGCAGTACTTC. Amino acid sequence: CASSLGLAGYYEQYF.

This clonotype was found many times. The gene calls are TRBV2 and TRBJ2-3, with 7 bases lining up with TRBD1. Per germline, CDR1 SNHLY and CDR2 FYNNEI. CDR3 length equals 13 residues. V dropped 6 bases and J dropped 4; count of bases not matched to a gene: 4. The CDR3 DNA sequence: TGTGCCAGCAGCGGACAGGTCGCAGATACGCAGTATTTT. Its translation: CASSGQVADTQYF.

The V call is TRBV20-1, the J call TRBJ2-1, with TRBD1 matching 7 bases. Germline V CDR1 and CDR2: DFQATT, SNEGSKA (reference sequence). V shed 6 bases, J shed 9 bases, and the junction held 5 bases outside the gene matches. CDR3 length equals 11 residues. In nucleotides, the CDR3 is TGCAGTGCCAACAGGGGAGTTGAGCAGTTCTTC. It is translated as CSANRGVEQFF.

This clonotype was observed many times. The V call is TRBV7-6, the J call TRBJ2-7, with TRBD2 matching over 14 bases. CDR3 length: 17 amino acids. The junction had 8 bases not matched to a gene; V was cut back by 5 bases and J by 2 bases. Germline V lookup: CDR1 SGHVS, CDR2 FNYEAQ. The CDR3 bases are TGTGCCAGCAGCCGAACGACTAGCGGGGGGGATCCCTACGAGCAGTACTTC. It specifies CASSRTTSGGDPYEQYF.

A few counts support this clonotype. The V gene is TRBV7-8, the J gene TRBJ1-2; D is perhaps TRBD1 (5 bases). The CDR3 covers 17 residues. V was clipped by 4 bases and J by 3 bases, with 21 bases between them. Germline V gene sequence: CDR1 SGHVS, CDR2 FQNEAQ. CDR3 loop: CASSSSTNLGLYYGYTF. As DNA, the CDR3 is TGTGCCAGCAGCTCCTCGACTAATCTGGGACTGTACTATGGCTACACCTTC.

The chain combines TRBV5-6 with TRBJ2-1; TRBD1 is a possible D gene (6 bases). V dropped 2 bases and J dropped 5 bases, with 11 bases sitting between them. Germline V CDR1 and CDR2: SGHDT, YYEEEE. The CDR3 is 14 residues long. In nucleotides, the CDR3 is TGTGCCAGCAGCTTCCGGGACAATCACAATGAGCAGTTCTTC. This sequence encodes CASSFRDNHNEQFF.

Comments on this clonotype: The junction and the germline gene differ at one end; a read error may be behind it. The chain uses TRBV10-1 and TRBJ2-7; the D gene is possibly TRBD1 (6 bases). The CDR3 covers 12 residues. Germline values: CDR1 WNHNN, CDR2 SYGVQD (reference sequence). CDR3 DNA sequence: TGCCCCAGACAGGATGGGCCCTACGAGCAGTACTTC. It specifies CPRQDGPYEQYF.